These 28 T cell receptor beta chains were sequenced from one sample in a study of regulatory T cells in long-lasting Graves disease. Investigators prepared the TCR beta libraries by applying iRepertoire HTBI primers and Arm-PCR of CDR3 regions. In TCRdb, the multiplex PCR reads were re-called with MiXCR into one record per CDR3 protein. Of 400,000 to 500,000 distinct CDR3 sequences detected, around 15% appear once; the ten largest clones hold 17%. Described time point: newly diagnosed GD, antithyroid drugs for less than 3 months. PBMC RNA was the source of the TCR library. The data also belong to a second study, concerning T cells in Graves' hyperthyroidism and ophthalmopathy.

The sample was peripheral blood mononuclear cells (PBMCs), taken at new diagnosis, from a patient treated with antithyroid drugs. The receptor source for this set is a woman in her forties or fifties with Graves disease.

CDR3 residues: CASERQGAFREQYF. The CDR3 nucleotides are TGTGCCAGCGAAAGACAGGGGGCTTTTCGGGAGCAGTACTTC. The chain combines TRBV6-1 with TRBJ2-7, with 10 bases identical to TRBD1. The V gene end was trimmed by 8 bases and the J gene end by 7 bases; junction bases not matched to a gene: 11. This CDR3 is 14 amino acids long. Germline V gene lookup returns CDR1 MNHNS and CDR2 SASEGT.

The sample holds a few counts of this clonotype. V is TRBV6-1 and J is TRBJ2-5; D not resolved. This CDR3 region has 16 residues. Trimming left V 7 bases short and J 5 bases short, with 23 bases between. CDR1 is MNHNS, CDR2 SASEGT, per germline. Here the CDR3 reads CASTRSFTNPLETQYF. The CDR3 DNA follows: TGTGCCAGCACTCGAAGTTTCACCAACCCGCTCGAGACCCAGTACTTC.

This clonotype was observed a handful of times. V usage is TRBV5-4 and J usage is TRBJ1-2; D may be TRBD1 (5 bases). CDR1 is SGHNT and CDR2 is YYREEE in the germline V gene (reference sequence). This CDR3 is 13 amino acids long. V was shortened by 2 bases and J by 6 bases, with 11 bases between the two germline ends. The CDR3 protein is CASSFGQDNGYTF. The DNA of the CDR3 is TGTGCCAGCAGCTTTGGGCAGGACAATGGCTACACCTTC.

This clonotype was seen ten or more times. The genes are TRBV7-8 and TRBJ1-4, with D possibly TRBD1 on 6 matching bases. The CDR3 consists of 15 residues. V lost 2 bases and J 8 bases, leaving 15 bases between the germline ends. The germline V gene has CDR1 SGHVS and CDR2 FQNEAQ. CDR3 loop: CASSLTMGGGEKLFF. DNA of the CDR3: TGTGCCAGCAGCTTAACGATGGGGGGCGGCGAAAAACTGTTTTTT.

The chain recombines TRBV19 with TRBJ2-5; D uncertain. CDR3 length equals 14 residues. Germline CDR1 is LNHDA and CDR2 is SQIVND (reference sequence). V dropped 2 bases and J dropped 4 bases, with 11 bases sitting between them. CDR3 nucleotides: TGTGCCAGTAGTATACATCCGGTTGGAGAGACCCAGTACTTC. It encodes CASSIHPVGETQYF.

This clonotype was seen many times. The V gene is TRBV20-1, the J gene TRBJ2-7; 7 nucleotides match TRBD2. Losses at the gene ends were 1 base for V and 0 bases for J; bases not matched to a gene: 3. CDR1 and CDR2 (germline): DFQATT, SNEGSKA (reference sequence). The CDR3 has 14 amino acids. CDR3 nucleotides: TGCAGTGCTAGAGTTTGGACTAGCTCCTACGAGCAGTACTTC. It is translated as CSARVWTSSYEQYF.

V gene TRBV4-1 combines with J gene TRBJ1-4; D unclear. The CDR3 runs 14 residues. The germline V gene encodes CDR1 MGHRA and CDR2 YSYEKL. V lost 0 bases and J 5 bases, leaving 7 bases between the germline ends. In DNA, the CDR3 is TGCGCCAGCAGCCAAGAACAGCTAAATGAAAAACTGTTTTTT. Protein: CASSQEQLNEKLFF.

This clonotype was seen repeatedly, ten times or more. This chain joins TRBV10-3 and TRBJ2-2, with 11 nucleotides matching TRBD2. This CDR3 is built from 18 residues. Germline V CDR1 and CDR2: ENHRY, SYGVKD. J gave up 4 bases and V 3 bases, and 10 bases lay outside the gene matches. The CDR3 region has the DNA TGTGCCATCAGTGACCCCTATAGCGGGAGGGCCGGCACCGGGGAGCTGTTTTTT. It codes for CAISDPYSGRAGTGELFF.

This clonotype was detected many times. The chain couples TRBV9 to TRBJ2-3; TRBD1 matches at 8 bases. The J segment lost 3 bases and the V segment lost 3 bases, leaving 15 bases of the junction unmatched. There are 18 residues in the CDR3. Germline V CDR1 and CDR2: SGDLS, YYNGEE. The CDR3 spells CASSATPGTGGVTDTQYF. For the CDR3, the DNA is TGTGCCAGCAGCGCAACCCCCGGGACAGGAGGAGTTACAGATACGCAGTATTTT.

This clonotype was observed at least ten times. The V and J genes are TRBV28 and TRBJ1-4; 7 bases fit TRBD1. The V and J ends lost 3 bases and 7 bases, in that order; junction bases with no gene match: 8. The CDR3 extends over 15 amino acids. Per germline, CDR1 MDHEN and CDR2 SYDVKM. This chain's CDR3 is CASSFKQGVGEKLFF. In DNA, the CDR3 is TGTGCCAGCAGTTTCAAGCAGGGGGTTGGTGAAAAACTGTTTTTT.

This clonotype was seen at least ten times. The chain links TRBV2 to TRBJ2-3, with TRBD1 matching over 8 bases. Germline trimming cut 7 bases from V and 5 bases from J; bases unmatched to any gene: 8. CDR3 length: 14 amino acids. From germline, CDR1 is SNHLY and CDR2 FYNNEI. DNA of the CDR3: TGTGCCAGCATCGTGGGACAGGAGATAGATACGCAGTATTTT. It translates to CASIVGQEIDTQYF.

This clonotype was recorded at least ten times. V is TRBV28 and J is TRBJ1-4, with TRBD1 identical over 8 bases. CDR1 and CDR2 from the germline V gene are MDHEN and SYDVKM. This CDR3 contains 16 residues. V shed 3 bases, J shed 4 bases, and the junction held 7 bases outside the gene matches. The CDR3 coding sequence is TGTGCCAGCAGTTTGGCACAGGGGGGGGTTAATGAAAAACTGTTTTTT. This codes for CASSLAQGGVNEKLFF.

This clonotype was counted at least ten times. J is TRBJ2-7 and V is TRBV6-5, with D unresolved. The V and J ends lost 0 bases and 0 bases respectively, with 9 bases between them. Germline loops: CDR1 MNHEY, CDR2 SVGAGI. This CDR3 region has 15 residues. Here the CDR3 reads CASSYSILGSYEQYF. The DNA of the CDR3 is TGTGCCAGCAGTTACTCGATTTTGGGCTCCTACGAGCAGTACTTC.

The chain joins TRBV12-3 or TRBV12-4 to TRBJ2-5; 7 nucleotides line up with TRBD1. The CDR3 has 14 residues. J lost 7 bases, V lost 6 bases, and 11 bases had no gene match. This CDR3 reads CASSLTTGWGTQYF. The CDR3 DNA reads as TGTGCCAGCAGCCTAACGACAGGGTGGGGGACCCAGTACTTC.

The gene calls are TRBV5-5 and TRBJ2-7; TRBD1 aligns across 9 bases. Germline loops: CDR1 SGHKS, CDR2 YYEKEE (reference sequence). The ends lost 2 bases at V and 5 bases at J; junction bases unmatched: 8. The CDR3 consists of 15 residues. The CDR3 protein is CASSFPGQGGHEQYF. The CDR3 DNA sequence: TGTGCCAGCAGCTTTCCGGGACAGGGAGGGCACGAGCAGTACTTC.

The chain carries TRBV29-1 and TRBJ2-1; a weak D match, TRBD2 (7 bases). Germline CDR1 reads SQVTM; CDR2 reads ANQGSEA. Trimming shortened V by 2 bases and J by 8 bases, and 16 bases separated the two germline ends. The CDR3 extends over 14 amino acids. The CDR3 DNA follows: TGCAGCGTTGAATTGGCAGGGGAGGGTGATGAGCAGTTCTTC. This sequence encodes CSVELAGEGDEQFF.

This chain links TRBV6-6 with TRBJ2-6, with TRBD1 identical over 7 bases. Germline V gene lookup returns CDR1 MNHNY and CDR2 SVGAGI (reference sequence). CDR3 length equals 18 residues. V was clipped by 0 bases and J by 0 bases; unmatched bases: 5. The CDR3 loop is CASSYSGQRSSGANVLTF. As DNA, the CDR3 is TGTGCCAGCAGTTACTCGGGACAGAGGAGCTCTGGGGCCAACGTCCTGACTTTC.

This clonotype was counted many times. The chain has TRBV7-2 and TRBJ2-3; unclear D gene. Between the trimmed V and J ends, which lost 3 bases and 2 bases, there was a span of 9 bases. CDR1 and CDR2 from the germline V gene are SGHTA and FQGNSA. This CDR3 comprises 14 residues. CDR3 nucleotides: TGTGCCAGCAGCTTTGGCGCGGCCACAGATACGCAGTATTTT. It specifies CASSFGAATDTQYF.

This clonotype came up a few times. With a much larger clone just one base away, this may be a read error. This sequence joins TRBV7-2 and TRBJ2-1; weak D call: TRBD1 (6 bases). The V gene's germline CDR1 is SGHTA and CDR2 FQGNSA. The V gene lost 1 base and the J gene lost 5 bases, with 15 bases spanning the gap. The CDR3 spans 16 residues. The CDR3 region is CASSLGWGTKHNEQFF. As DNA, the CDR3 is TGTGCCAGCAGCTTAGGATGGGGGACAAAGCACAATGAGCAGTTCTTC.

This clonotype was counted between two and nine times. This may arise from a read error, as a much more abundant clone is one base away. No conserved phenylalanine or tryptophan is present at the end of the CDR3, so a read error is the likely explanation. CDR3 nucleotide sequence: TGTGCCAGCAGTTTCAGGACTAGCGGGAGTAATGAGCAGTTCCTC. Its translation: CASSFRTSGSNEQFL. The rearrangement links TRBV12-3 or TRBV12-4 to TRBJ2-1, with 13 bases identical to TRBD2. The length of the CDR3 is 15 residues. V dropped 3 bases and J dropped 7; count of bases not matched to a gene: 3.

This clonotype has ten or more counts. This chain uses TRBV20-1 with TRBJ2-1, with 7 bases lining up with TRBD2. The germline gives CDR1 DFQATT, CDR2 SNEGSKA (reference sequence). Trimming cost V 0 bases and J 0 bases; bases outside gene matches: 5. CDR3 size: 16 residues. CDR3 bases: TGCAGTGCTAGAGACGAATGGACTAGCTCCTACAATGAGCAGTTCTTC. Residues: CSARDEWTSSYNEQFF.

In DNA, the CDR3 is TGCGCCAGCAGCTTTGGGGTCTTCCACTCCTACAATGAGCAGTTCTTC. This gives the protein CASSFGVFHSYNEQFF. This chain uses TRBV5-1 with TRBJ2-1; no reliable D call. CDR1 is SGHRS, CDR2 YFSETQ, per germline. V lost 2 bases to trimming and J lost 0 bases, with 12 bases between them. The CDR3 extends over 16 amino acids.

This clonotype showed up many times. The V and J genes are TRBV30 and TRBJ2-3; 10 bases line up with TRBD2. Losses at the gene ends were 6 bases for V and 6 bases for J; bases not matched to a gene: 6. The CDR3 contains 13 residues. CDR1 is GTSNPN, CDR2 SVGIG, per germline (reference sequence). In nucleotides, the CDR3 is TGTGCCTGTACTAGCGGGGTGGGTGATACGCAGTATTTT. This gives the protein CACTSGVGDTQYF.

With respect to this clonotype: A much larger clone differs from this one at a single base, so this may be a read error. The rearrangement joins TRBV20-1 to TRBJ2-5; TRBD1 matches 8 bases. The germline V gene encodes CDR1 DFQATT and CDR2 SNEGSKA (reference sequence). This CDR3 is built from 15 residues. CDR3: CSSRDPRTGQETQYF. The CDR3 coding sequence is TGCAGTTCTAGAGATCCTAGGACAGGGCAAGAGACCCAGTACTTC.

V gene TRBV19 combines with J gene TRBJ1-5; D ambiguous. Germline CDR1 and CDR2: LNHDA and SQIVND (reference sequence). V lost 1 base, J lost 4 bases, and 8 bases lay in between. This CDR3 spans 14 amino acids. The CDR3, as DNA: TGTGCCAGTAGTATAGGTGCGGAGAATCAGCCCCAGCATTTT. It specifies CASSIGAENQPQHF.

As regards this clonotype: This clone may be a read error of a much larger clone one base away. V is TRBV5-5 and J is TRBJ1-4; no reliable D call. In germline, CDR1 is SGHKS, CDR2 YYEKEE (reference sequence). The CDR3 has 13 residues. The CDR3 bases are TGTGCCAGCAGCTTGTCCTCAGGAGAAAAACTGTTGTTT. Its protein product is CASSLSSGEKLLF.

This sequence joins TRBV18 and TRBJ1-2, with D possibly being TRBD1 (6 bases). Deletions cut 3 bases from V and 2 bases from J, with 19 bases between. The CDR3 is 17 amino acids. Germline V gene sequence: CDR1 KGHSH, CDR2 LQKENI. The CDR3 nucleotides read TGTGCCAGCTCACCCTTGGGTCCCACAGGGATCAACTATGGCTACACCTTC. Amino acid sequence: CASSPLGPTGINYGYTF.

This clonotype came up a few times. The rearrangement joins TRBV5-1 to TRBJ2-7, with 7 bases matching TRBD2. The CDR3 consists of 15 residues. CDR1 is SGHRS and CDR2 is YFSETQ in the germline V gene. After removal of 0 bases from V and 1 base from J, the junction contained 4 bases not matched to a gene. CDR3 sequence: CASSLAGTNSYEQYF. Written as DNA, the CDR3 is TGCGCCAGCAGCTTGGCCGGGACTAATTCCTACGAGCAGTACTTC.